This paragraph reports one T cell receptor (beta chain). Its antigen is undetermined. This specimen comes from a study of OX40 agonist ivuxolimab in advanced cancers. Study conclusions and caveats: Expanded clones tended on average to be more numerous among CD8+ T cells than CD4+.

A history of autoimmune disease or systemic immunosuppression excluded patients. Blood specimens came from baseline, cycle 4 day 1, and cycle 7 day 1. Data came from immunoSEQ multiplex PCR; TCRdb stores just in-frame clones and leaves some out. The profile covers about 93,000 clones, with over 75% appearing a single time and 2.6% taken by the ten largest. The specimen was CD4+ or CD8+ T cells sorted from blood, collected in a trial of the OX40 agonist ivuxolimab. The TCR originated in an adult with an advanced solid tumor such as melanoma, head and neck, liver or kidney cancer.

DNA for the CDR3: TGTGCCAGCTCACCCCTAGTCGGGGTAGAATACGAGCAGTACTTC. Its protein product is CASSPLVGVEYEQYF. The V call is TRBV18, the J call TRBJ2-7, with TRBD2 as a possible D gene (5 bases). Between the trimmed V and J ends, which lost 3 bases and 4 bases, there was a span of 16 bases. Germline V CDR1 and CDR2: KGHSH, LQKENI. The CDR3 covers 15 residues.